The TCR beta chain described here comes from a study of immune characterization of retroperitoneal liposarcoma (dated by TCRdb to about 2019). From the cysteine through the phenylalanine, the CDR3 covers 14 amino acids. Only the CDR3 region is kept as DNA, spanning 42 bases read in frame from base 1. CDR1 and CDR2 (SGHTA, FQGNSA) derive from the germline V gene. This clonotype is classified as large (0.1 to 1%). The antigen it recognizes is unknown. No per-base quality is available; no much larger clone lies one base away. Receptor amplification or capture employed PCR. TCRdb lists the instrument as NextSeq 500. TCRdb took the public reads, trimmed them with fastp at Q25, ran MiXCR for clone calling and kept in-frame beta chains. Every entry covers one CDR3 protein and lists the most common genes and DNA from its rows. Across this sample there are 8,500 or so distinct CDR3 sequences, with under 50% seen only once. The top ten constitute 15% of the sample.

Sequencing was carried out using tumor tissue. This chain joins TRBV7-2 to TRBJ2-1; 8 of the junction bases match TRBD2. The J call could be wrong; TRBJ2-7 is a better fit for the DNA end. This sequence was found in a male donor with retroperitoneal liposarcoma. The DNA sequence follows: TGTGCCAGCAGCTCGCGGGGGGTCTACAATGAGCAGTACTTC. It codes for CASSSRGVYNEQYF.